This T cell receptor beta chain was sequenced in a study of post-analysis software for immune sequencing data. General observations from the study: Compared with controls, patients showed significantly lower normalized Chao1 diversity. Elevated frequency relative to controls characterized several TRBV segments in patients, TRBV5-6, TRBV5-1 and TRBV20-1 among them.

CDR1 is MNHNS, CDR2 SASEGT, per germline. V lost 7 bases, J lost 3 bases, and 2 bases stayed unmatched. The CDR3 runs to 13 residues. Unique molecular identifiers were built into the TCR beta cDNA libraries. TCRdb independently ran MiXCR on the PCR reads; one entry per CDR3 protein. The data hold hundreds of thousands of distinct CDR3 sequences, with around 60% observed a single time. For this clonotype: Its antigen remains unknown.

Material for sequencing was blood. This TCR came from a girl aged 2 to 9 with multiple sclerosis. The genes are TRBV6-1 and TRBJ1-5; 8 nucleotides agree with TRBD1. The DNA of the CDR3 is TGTGCCAGCAAGGACAGGGTCAATCAGCCCCAGCATTTT. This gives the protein CASKDRVNQPQHF.